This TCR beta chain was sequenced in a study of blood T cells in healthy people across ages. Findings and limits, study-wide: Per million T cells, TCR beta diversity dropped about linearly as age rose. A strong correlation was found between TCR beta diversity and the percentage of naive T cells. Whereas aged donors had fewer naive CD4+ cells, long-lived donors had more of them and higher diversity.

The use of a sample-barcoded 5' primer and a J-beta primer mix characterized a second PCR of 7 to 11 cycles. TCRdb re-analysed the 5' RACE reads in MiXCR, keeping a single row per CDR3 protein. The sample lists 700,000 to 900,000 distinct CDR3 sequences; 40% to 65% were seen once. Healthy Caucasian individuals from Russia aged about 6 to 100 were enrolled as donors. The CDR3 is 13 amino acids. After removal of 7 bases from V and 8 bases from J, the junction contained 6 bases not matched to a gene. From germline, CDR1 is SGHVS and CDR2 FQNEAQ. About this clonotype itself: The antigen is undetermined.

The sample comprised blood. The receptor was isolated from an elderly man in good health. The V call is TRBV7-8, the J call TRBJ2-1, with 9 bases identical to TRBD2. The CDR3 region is CASTAGGPDEQFF. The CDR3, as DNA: TGTGCCAGCACCGCGGGAGGGCCGGATGAGCAGTTCTTC.